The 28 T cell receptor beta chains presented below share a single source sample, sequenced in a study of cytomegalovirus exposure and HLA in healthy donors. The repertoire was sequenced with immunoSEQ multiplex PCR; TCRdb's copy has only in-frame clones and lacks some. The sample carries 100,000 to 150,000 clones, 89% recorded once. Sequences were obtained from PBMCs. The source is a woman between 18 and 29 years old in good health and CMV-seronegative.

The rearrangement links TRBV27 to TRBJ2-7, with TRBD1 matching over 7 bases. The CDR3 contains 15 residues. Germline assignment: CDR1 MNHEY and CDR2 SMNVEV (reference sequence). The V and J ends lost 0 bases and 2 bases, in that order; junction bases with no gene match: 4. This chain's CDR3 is CASSLSGDSAYEQYF. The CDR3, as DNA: TGTGCCAGCAGTTTATCAGGGGACAGTGCCTACGAGCAGTACTTC.

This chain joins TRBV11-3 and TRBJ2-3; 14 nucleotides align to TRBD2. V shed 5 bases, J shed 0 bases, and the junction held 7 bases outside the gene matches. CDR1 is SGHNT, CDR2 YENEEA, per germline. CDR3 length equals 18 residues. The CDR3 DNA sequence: TGTGCCAGCAGCCTCCGGACTAGCGGGAGGCCTAGCACAGATACGCAGTATTTT. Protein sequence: CASSLRTSGRPSTDTQYF.

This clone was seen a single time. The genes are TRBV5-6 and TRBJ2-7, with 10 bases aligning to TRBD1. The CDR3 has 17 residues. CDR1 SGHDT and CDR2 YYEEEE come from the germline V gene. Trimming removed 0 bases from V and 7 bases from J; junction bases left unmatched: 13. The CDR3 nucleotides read TGTGCCAGCAGCTTGGAGGGACAGGGGAGTTTGTTGGGTGAGCAGTACTTC. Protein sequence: CASSLEGQGSLLGEQYF.

The CDR3 loop is CASSFAGQGNRGYTF. CDR3 DNA sequence: TGTGCCAGCAGTTTCGCGGGACAGGGGAATCGGGGCTACACCTTC. J is TRBJ1-2 and V is TRBV27; 10 nucleotides match TRBD1. With 3 bases clipped from V and 8 bases from J, the junction kept 9 bases outside the gene matches. Germline CDR1 and CDR2: MNHEY and SMNVEV (reference sequence). The CDR3 loop spans 15 amino acids.

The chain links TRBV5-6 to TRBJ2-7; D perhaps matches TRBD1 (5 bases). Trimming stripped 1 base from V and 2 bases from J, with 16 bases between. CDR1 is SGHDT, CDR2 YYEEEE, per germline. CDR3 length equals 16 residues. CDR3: CASSLFLGVAAYEQYF. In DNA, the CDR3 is TGTGCCAGCAGCTTGTTTTTAGGGGTGGCGGCCTACGAGCAGTACTTC.

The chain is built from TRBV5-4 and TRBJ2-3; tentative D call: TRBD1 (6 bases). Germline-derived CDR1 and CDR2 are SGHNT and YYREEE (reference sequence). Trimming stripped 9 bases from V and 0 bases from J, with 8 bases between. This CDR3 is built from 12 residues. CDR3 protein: CATGQSTDTQYF. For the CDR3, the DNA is TGTGCCACAGGACAGAGCACAGATACGCAGTATTTT.

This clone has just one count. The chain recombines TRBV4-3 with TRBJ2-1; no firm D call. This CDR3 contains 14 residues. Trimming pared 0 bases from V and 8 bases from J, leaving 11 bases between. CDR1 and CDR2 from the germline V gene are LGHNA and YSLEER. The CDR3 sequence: CASSQERSADEQFF. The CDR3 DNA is TGCGCCAGCAGCCAAGAACGCAGCGCAGATGAGCAGTTCTTC.

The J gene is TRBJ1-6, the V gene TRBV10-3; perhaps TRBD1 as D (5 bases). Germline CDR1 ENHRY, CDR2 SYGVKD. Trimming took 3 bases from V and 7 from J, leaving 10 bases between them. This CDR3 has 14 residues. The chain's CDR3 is CAISDRVGNSPLHF. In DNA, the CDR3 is TGTGCCATCAGTGACAGGGTAGGGAATTCACCCCTCCACTTT.

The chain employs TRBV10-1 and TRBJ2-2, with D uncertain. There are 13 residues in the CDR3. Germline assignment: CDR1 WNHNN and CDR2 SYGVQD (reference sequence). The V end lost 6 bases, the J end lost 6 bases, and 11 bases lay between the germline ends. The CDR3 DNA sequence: TGCGCCAGCAGCAAACTCTCGTCCGGGGAGCTGTTTTTT. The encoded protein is CASSKLSSGELFF.

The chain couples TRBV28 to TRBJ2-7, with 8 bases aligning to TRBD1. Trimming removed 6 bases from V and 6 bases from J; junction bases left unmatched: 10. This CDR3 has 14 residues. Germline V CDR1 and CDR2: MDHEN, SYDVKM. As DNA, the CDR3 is TGTGCCAGCAGAGGACAGGGCAGAGGCACCGAGCAGTACGTC. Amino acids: CASRGQGRGTEQYV.

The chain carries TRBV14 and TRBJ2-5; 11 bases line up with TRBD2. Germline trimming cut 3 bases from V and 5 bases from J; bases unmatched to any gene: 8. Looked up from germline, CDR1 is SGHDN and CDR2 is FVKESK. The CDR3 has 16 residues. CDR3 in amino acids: CASSHPSGGLGETQYF. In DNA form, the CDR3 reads TGTGCCAGCAGCCACCCTAGCGGGGGGCTTGGGGAGACCCAGTACTTC. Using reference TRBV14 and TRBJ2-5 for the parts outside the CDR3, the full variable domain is EAGVTQFPSHSVIEKGQTVTLRCDPISGHDNLYWYRRVMGKEIKFLLHFVKESKQDESGMPNNRFLAERTGGTYSTLKVQPAELEDSGVYFCASSHPSGGLGETQYFGPGTRLLVL.

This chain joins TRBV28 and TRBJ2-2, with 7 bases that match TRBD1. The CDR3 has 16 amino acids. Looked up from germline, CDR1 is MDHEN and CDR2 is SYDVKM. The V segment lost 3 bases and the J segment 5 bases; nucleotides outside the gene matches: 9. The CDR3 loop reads CASSLTGIWTTGELFF. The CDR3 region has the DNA TGTGCCAGCAGTTTGACAGGGATTTGGACTACCGGGGAGCTGTTTTTT.

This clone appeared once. CDR3 sequence (DNA): TGTGCCAGCAGCCCCCGACAGGGAGAGTACGAGCAGTACTTC. This sequence encodes CASSPRQGEYEQYF. J is TRBJ2-7 and V is TRBV13; 7 nucleotides match TRBD1. This CDR3 contains 14 residues. V was pared by 5 bases and J by 4 bases, with 8 bases of the junction left unmatched. Germline V lookup: CDR1 PRHDT, CDR2 FYEKMQ (reference sequence).

The CDR3 nucleotides are TGTGCCAGCAGTTACACCACCCAGAACTATGGCTACACCTTC. This translates into CASSYTTQNYGYTF. The chain carries TRBV6-6 and TRBJ1-2; D unclear. Trimming left V 2 bases short and J 2 bases short, with 9 bases between. The CDR3 contains 14 residues. Germline V gene lookup returns CDR1 MNHNY and CDR2 SVGAGI (reference sequence).

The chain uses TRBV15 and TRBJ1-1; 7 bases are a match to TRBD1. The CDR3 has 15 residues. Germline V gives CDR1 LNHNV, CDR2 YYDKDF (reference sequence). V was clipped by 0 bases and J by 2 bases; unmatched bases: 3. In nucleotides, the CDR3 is TGTGCCACCAGCAGAGATTACAGGGGAAACACTGAAGCTTTCTTT. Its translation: CATSRDYRGNTEAFF.

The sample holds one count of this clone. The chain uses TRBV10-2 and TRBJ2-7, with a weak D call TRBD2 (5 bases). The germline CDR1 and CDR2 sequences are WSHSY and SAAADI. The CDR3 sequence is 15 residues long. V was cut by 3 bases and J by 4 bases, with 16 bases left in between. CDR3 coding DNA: TGCGCCAGCAGTGAACCGGGGAATAATTTGTACGAGCAGTACGTC. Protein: CASSEPGNNLYEQYV.

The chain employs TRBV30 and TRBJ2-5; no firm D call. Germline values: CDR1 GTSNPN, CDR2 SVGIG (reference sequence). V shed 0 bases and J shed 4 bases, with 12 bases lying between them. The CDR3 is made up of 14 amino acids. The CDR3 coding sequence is TGTGCCTGGAGTGTACTTTTGCCCCCAGAGACCCAGTACTTC. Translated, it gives CAWSVLLPPETQYF.

The CDR3 sequence is CASRGRSYEQYF. CDR3 DNA: TGTGCCAGCAGGGGGCGCTCCTACGAGCAGTACTTC. The chain recombines TRBV28 with TRBJ2-7; D is possibly TRBD1 (5 bases). This CDR3 has 12 amino acids. The germline V gene has CDR1 MDHEN and CDR2 SYDVKM. V shed 6 bases and J shed 0 bases, with 6 bases lying between them.

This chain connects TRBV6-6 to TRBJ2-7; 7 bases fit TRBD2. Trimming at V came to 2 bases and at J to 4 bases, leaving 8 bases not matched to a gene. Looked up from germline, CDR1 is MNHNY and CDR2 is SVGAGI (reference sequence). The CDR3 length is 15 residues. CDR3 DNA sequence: TGTGCCAGCAGTTACCCAACCCAGGGACTATACGAGCAGTACTTC. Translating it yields CASSYPTQGLYEQYF.

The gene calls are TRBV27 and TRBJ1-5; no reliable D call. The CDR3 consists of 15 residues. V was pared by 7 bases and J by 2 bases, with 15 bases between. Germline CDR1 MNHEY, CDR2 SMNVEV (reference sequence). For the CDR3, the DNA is TGTGCCAGCAACTCGGTCCGACTCGGCAATCAGCCCCAGCATTTT. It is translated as CASNSVRLGNQPQHF.

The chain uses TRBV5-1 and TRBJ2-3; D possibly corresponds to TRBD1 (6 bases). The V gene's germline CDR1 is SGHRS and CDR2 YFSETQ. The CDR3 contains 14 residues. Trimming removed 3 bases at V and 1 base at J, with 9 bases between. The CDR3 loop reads CASSWGPGTDTQYF. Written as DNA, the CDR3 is TGCGCCAGCAGCTGGGGGCCAGGCACAGATACGCAGTATTTT.

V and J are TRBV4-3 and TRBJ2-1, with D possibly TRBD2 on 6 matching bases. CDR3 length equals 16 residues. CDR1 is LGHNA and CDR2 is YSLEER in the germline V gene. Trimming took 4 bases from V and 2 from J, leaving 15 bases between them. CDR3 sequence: CASSLRTGTPYNEQFF. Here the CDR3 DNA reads TGCGCCAGCAGCCTACGCACCGGGACTCCCTACAATGAGCAGTTCTTC.

The CDR3 spells CASGRGQGDDGYTF. The CDR3 DNA sequence: TGCGCCAGCGGTAGGGGACAGGGGGACGATGGCTACACCTTC. The V call is TRBV5-1, the J call TRBJ1-2; 11 bases line up with TRBD1. The CDR3 has 14 amino acids. V trimming: 7 bases; J trimming: 6 bases; junction bases outside the gene matches: 8. Germline V gene sequence: CDR1 SGHRS, CDR2 YFSETQ.

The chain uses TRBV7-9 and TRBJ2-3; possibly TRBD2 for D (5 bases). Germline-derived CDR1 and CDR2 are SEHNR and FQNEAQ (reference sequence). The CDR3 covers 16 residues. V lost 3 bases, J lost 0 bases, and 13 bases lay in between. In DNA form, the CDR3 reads TGTGCCAGCAGCTTGGGCGGGTATCCTAGCACAGATACGCAGTATTTT. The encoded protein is CASSLGGYPSTDTQYF.

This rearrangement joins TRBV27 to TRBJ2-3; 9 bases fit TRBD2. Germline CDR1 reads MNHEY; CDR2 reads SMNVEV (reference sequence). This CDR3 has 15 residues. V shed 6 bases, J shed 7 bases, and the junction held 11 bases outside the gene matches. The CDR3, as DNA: TGTGCCAGCAGCCTAGCGGGGCTTGGTGGGAATACGCAGTATTTT. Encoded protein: CASSLAGLGGNTQYF.

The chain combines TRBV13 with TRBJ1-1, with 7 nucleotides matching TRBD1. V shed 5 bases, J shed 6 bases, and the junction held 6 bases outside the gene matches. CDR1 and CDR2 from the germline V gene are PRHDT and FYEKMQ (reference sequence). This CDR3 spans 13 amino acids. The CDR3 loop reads CASSPTGVPEAFF. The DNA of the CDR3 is TGTGCCAGCAGCCCTACAGGGGTCCCTGAAGCTTTCTTT.

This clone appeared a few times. CDR3 sequence: CASSLGHSYEQYF. The CDR3 nucleotides read TGTGCCAGCAGCTTAGGGCACAGCTACGAGCAGTACTTC. The V call is TRBV7-2, the J call TRBJ2-7; unclear D gene. The CDR3 extends over 13 amino acids. Germline values: CDR1 SGHTA, CDR2 FQGNSA. V lost 1 base to trimming and J lost 3 bases, with 7 bases between them.

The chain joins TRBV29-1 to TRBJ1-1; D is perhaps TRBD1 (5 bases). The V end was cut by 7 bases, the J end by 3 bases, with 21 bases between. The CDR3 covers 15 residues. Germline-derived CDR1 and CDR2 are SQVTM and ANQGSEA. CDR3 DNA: TGCAGCGCCCAGCCGTATGGGCAGGGCGACACTGAAGCTTTCTTT. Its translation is CSAQPYGQGDTEAFF.